The following is a T cell receptor beta chain sequence with its context. Only in-frame clones appear in the TCRdb table, and some are missing; sequencing was by immunoSEQ multiplex PCR. The repertoire consists of almost 100,000 clones, with roughly 90% occurring once and the leading ten covering less than 3%. This entry is derived from a study of PD-1 blockade in classical Hodgkin lymphoma. Following autologous stem cell transplantation, relapse occurred in every patient, and exposure to brentuximab vedotin varied. The CDR3 consists of 13 residues. The V end was cut by 2 bases, the J end by 3 bases, with 9 bases between. CDR1 is SGHRS and CDR2 is YFSETQ in the germline V gene.

The sequencing used peripheral blood mononuclear cells (PBMCs), collected at baseline. This chain connects TRBV5-1 to TRBJ2-7; D is perhaps TRBD2 (5 bases). The sequence was collected from a human donor with classical Hodgkin lymphoma. This CDR3 is CASSFSGNYEQYF. In DNA form, the CDR3 reads TGCGCCAGCAGCTTTTCGGGGAACTACGAGCAGTACTTC.